The next 3 T cell receptor beta chains were all read from a single sample in a study of T cells in Graves' hyperthyroidism and ophthalmopathy. Amplified regions were TCR beta CDR3 sequences from RNA transcripts. The study used the HTBI primer set for a first-round RT-PCR of the TCR CDR3. Each CDR3 protein gets one entry after TCRdb re-called the multiplex PCR reads with MiXCR. This table holds 500,000 to 650,000 distinct CDR3 sequences, about 14% found once. Material: blood. These receptors were taken from a woman between 50 and 59 years old with Graves' ophthalmopathy.

V is TRBV28 and J is TRBJ2-2; no definite D call. Germline values: CDR1 MDHEN, CDR2 SYDVKM. V was trimmed by 5 bases and J by 5 bases, leaving 12 bases between them. The CDR3 is made up of 14 amino acids. CDR3 bases: TGTGCCAGCAGTACGGCCGGGCAGACCGGGGAGCTGTTTTTT. Encoded protein: CASSTAGQTGELFF.

This clonotype was seen at least ten times. The chain links TRBV9 to TRBJ2-7, with unresolved D. The CDR3 covers 14 residues. V lost 0 bases, J lost 2 bases, and 9 bases lay in between. Germline V gene data show CDR1 as SGDLS and CDR2 as YYNGEE. The DNA of the CDR3 is TGTGCCAGCAGCGTAGGGGTTAGCCCCTACGAGCAGTACTTC. Translating gives CASSVGVSPYEQYF.

The chain joins TRBV19 to TRBJ2-7; tentative D call: TRBD1 (5 bases). From germline, CDR1 is LNHDA and CDR2 SQIVND (reference sequence). Deletions cut 4 bases from V and 0 bases from J, with 10 bases between. This CDR3 has 14 amino acids. This CDR3 reads CASSTRQTSYEQYF. The DNA of the CDR3 is TGTGCCAGTAGTACGCGACAGACCTCCTACGAGCAGTACTTC.